This T cell receptor beta chain was observed in a study of shared clonotypes between healthy human individuals. This CDR3 has 14 amino acids. V was pared by 4 bases and J by 9 bases, with 17 bases between. Germline V gene lookup returns CDR1 SGHRS and CDR2 YFSETQ. Produced via immunoSEQ multiplex PCR; TCRdb's table is partial and in-frame only. The profile shows over 850,000 clones, about 80% of them singletons. The sequence derives from a man aged 18 to 35 in good health. Some clones in this sample may be carry-over from other donors' samples. The rearrangement uses TRBV5-1 and TRBJ2-1; perhaps TRBD2 as D (7 bases). The sequencing input was memory CD4+ T cells from PBMCs. As for subset: CD45RA-negative fraction. CDR3 sequence (DNA): TGCGCCAGCAGCCCCTGGGGGGGGCAGGGTGAGCAGTTCTTC. Translation: CASSPWGGQGEQFF. Variable domain in full (rest from reference TRBV5-1 and TRBJ2-1): KAGVTQTPRYLIKTRGQQVTLSCSPISGHRSVSWYQQTPGQGLQFLFEYFSETQRNKGNFPGRFSGRQFSNSRSEMNVSTLELGDSALYLCASSPWGGQGEQFFGPGTRLTVL.